The next 5 T cell receptor beta chains were all read from a single sample in a study of human versus mouse CDR3 diversity and MHC coevolution. The data were produced by immunoSEQ multiplex PCR, yet TCRdb's version contains in-frame clones alone and is incomplete. The sample lists about 81,000 clones, 85% to 95% occurring once. Material: naive CD4+ T cells from blood. Subset: CD45RO-negative CD62L-positive naive CD4 T cells. These TCRs come from a person between 25 and 70 years old in good health.

The J gene is TRBJ2-7, the V gene TRBV7-2; weak D call: TRBD2 (6 bases). Germline V gives CDR1 SGHTA, CDR2 FQGNSA. Trimming cost V 3 bases and J 2 bases, with 11 bases left between them. The CDR3 loop spans 14 amino acids. The CDR3 is CASSLGTVTYEQYF. The CDR3 DNA reads TGTGCCAGCAGCTTGGGGACTGTTACCTACGAGCAGTACTTC.

This clone was seen once. V gene TRBV6-1 combines with J gene TRBJ1-1, with 7 bases matching TRBD1. The germline V gene has CDR1 MNHNS and CDR2 SASEGT. The CDR3 consists of 17 residues. V gave up 1 base and J gave up 4 bases; unmatched junction bases: 12. This CDR3 is CASSEDGGGVWPTEAFF. CDR3 in DNA: TGTGCCAGCAGTGAAGATGGAGGGGGCGTCTGGCCCACTGAAGCTTTCTTT.

The rearrangement links TRBV6-6 to TRBJ2-2, with D maybe TRBD2 (6 bases). V lost 7 bases and J lost 1, with 16 bases in between. CDR3 length: 16 residues. Germline V gives CDR1 MNHNY, CDR2 SVGAGI (reference sequence). The CDR3 DNA is TGTGCCAGCATCCTGGGAGGCAGAAAGAACACCGGGGAGCTGTTTTTT. Translated, it gives CASILGGRKNTGELFF.

This rearrangement joins TRBV9 to TRBJ2-7, with 10 bases lining up with TRBD1. Germline V gene lookup returns CDR1 SGDLS and CDR2 YYNGEE. The junction had 2 bases not matched to a gene; V was cut back by 0 bases and J by 5 bases. This CDR3 comprises 14 residues. The CDR3 region is CASSVVGQGNEQYF. CDR3 bases: TGTGCCAGCAGCGTAGTGGGACAGGGGAACGAGCAGTACTTC.

The J gene is TRBJ1-1, the V gene TRBV10-3, with TRBD1 identical over 10 bases. Trimming cost V 2 bases and J 4 bases; bases outside gene matches: 4. The CDR3 covers 15 residues. Germline V gene lookup returns CDR1 ENHRY and CDR2 SYGVKD. The CDR3 nucleotides read TGTGCCATCAGTGAGGGGGGGACAGGGGCCACTGAAGCTTTCTTT. Its translation is CAISEGGTGATEAFF.